Presented here are 21 T cell receptor beta chains from one specimen sequenced in a study of circulating and synovial CD4+ cells in juvenile arthritis. Clones were read by immunoSEQ multiplex PCR, and TCRdb kept only the in-frame ones, dropping some. In the table there are more than 30,000 clones, around 93% of which are singletons. Sequencing was done on a sample of CD4+ T cells from blood. The receptor source for this set is a human donor with juvenile idiopathic arthritis.

The gene calls are TRBV29-1 and TRBJ2-7; TRBD1 is a possible D gene (5 bases). The CDR3 covers 11 residues. V was clipped by 4 bases and J by 4 bases, with 8 bases between them. Germline CDR1 is SQVTM and CDR2 is ANQGSEA. This CDR3 reads CSVGGKYEQYF. CDR3 bases: TGCAGCGTTGGGGGCAAGTACGAGCAGTACTTC.

J is TRBJ2-7 and V is TRBV5-1, with TRBD1 as a possible D gene (6 bases). The CDR3 is made up of 14 amino acids. Germline CDR1 SGHRS, CDR2 YFSETQ. With 1 base removed from V and 4 bases from J, the gap between germline ends came to 12 bases. The CDR3 DNA follows: TGCGCCAGCAGCTTGAACCAGGGGCGGTACGAGCAGTACTTC. Protein sequence: CASSLNQGRYEQYF.

On this clone itself: Other DNA variants within this sample encode the same CDR3. The V gene is TRBV30, the J gene TRBJ2-1; 14 bases agree with TRBD2. In germline, CDR1 is GTSNPN, CDR2 SVGIG (reference sequence). The V gene end was trimmed by 3 bases and the J gene end by 9 bases; junction bases not matched to a gene: 4. The CDR3 covers 14 residues. CDR3 sequence: CAWRGTSGSREQFF. The CDR3 nucleotides are TGTGCCTGGAGGGGGACTAGCGGGAGCCGTGAGCAGTTCTTC.

The V call is TRBV7-9, the J call TRBJ2-7, with a possible D match to TRBD2 (6 bases). The CDR3 spans 14 residues. V lost 8 bases and J lost 6, with 20 bases in between. CDR1 and CDR2 from the germline V gene are SEHNR and FQNEAQ (reference sequence). CDR3 protein: CASCREYPSLEQYF. CDR3 DNA sequence: TGTGCCAGCTGCCGGGAGTATCCCTCACTCGAGCAGTACTTC. The complete variable domain, with remaining parts taken from reference TRBV7-9 and TRBJ2-7, reads DTGVSQNPRHKITKRGQNVTFRCDPISEHNRLYWYRQTLGQGPEFLTYFQNEAQLEKSRLLSDRFSAERPKGSFSTLEIQRTEQGDSAMYLCASCREYPSLEQYFGPGTRLTVT.

The rearrangement links TRBV5-1 to TRBJ2-2, with unresolved D. Trimming stripped 2 bases from V and 0 bases from J, with 8 bases between. CDR1 is SGHRS and CDR2 is YFSETQ in the germline V gene. The CDR3 consists of 15 residues. CDR3 sequence: CASSFEPSNTGELFF. As DNA, the CDR3 is TGCGCCAGCAGCTTTGAGCCGTCGAACACCGGGGAGCTGTTTTTT. The complete variable domain, with remaining parts taken from reference TRBV5-1 and TRBJ2-2, reads KAGVTQTPRYLIKTRGQQVTLSCSPISGHRSVSWYQQTPGQGLQFLFEYFSETQRNKGNFPGRFSGRQFSNSRSEMNVSTLELGDSALYLCASSFEPSNTGELFFGEGSRLTVL.

This chain joins TRBV19 and TRBJ2-1, with D perhaps TRBD2 (6 bases). The CDR3 sequence is 15 residues long. The V and J ends lost 3 bases and 0 bases respectively, with 9 bases between them. Germline lookup yields CDR1 LNHDA and CDR2 SQIVND (reference sequence). The CDR3 loop is CASSIAGRSYNEQFF. CDR3 sequence (DNA): TGTGCCAGTAGTATCGCGGGACGCTCCTACAATGAGCAGTTCTTC.

This rearrangement joins TRBV6-1 to TRBJ2-7; TRBD1 aligns across 7 bases. After removal of 4 bases from V and 2 bases from J, the junction contained 5 bases not matched to a gene. Germline lookup yields CDR1 MNHNS and CDR2 SASEGT. The CDR3 spans 14 residues. CDR3 sequence: CASSVRGPAYEQYF. The CDR3 region has the DNA TGTGCCAGCAGTGTAAGGGGGCCGGCCTACGAGCAGTACTTC.

The gene calls are TRBV6-1 and TRBJ2-2, with TRBD1 matching over 8 bases. CDR1 is MNHNS, CDR2 SASEGT, per germline. V gave up 0 bases and J gave up 6 bases; unmatched junction bases: 3. The CDR3 has 15 residues. The CDR3 region is CASSEAVQGAGELFF. CDR3 bases: TGTGCCAGCAGTGAAGCGGTACAGGGGGCCGGGGAGCTGTTTTTT.

The chain couples TRBV7-2 to TRBJ2-7; D ambiguous. The CDR3 length is 12 residues. The V gene lost 2 bases and the J gene lost 1 base, with 3 bases spanning the gap. Germline V gene sequence: CDR1 SGHTA, CDR2 FQGNSA. For the CDR3, the DNA is TGTGCCAGCAGCTTATCATCCTACGAGCAGTACTTC. Translated, it gives CASSLSSYEQYF.

V gene TRBV5-1 combines with J gene TRBJ2-5; TRBD1 matches at 8 bases. Germline V gene lookup returns CDR1 SGHRS and CDR2 YFSETQ. The trim removed 0 bases at V and 5 bases at J, leaving 3 bases unmatched. The CDR3 is made up of 14 amino acids. The chain's CDR3 is CASSLGQGRETQYF. CDR3 in DNA: TGCGCCAGCAGCTTGGGACAGGGGAGGGAGACCCAGTACTTC.

The gene calls are TRBV18 and TRBJ1-5; D remains unclear. The CDR3 covers 14 residues. The V and J ends lost 4 bases and 0 bases respectively, with 7 bases between them. Germline loops: CDR1 KGHSH, CDR2 LQKENI. The CDR3 loop is CASSLADSNQPQHF. Written as DNA, the CDR3 is TGTGCCAGCTCACTAGCGGATAGCAATCAGCCCCAGCATTTT.

The genes are TRBV19 and TRBJ2-7, with TRBD2 matching 8 bases. The V gene's germline CDR1 is LNHDA and CDR2 SQIVND (reference sequence). Losses at the gene ends were 3 bases for V and 0 bases for J; bases not matched to a gene: 7. This CDR3 has 16 amino acids. DNA of the CDR3: TGTGCCAGTAGTATGCGGCTAGCGGGCCACTCCTACGAGCAGTACTTC. Encoded protein: CASSMRLAGHSYEQYF. Drawing the rest from reference TRBV19 and TRBJ2-7, the complete variable domain is DGGITQSPKYLFRKEGQNVTLSCEQNLNHDAMYWYRQDPGQGLRLIYYSQIVNDFQKGDIAEGYSVSREKKESFPLTVTSAQKNPTAFYLCASSMRLAGHSYEQYFGPGTRLTVT.

CDR3: CASSQPTSGRQTQYF. The CDR3 coding sequence is TGCGCCAGCAGCCAACCGACTAGCGGGAGACAGACCCAGTACTTC. This chain uses TRBV4-1 with TRBJ2-5, with TRBD2 matching 12 bases. Losses at the gene ends were 2 bases for V and 6 bases for J; bases not matched to a gene: 4. Germline CDR1 reads MGHRA; CDR2 reads YSYEKL. This CDR3 has 15 residues.

The chain links TRBV2 to TRBJ2-1, with a weak D call TRBD2 (5 bases). Germline V gene data show CDR1 as SNHLY and CDR2 as FYNNEI. CDR3 length: 12 amino acids. V lost 7 bases, J lost 5 bases, and 9 bases lay in between. CDR3 DNA sequence: TGTGCCAGCACAAGGACTGACAATGAGCAGTTCTTC. It codes for CASTRTDNEQFF.

Only one count was recorded for this clone. V and J are TRBV5-1 and TRBJ2-2; 12 nucleotides align to TRBD2. Germline loops: CDR1 SGHRS, CDR2 YFSETQ. This CDR3 is built from 18 residues. The ends lost 4 bases at V and 3 bases at J; junction bases unmatched: 10. CDR3 nucleotide sequence: TGCGCCAGCAGCACGGGGGGAGGACTAGCGGGACACACCGGGGAGCTGTTTTTT. Its protein is CASSTGGGLAGHTGELFF. The whole variable domain, remainder taken from reference TRBV5-1 and TRBJ2-2, is KAGVTQTPRYLIKTRGQQVTLSCSPISGHRSVSWYQQTPGQGLQFLFEYFSETQRNKGNFPGRFSGRQFSNSRSEMNVSTLELGDSALYLCASSTGGGLAGHTGELFFGEGSRLTVL.

This clone was counted a single time. The chain couples TRBV5-1 to TRBJ1-4, with a weak D call TRBD1 (5 bases). V lost 5 bases, J lost 5 bases, and 13 bases lay in between. In germline, CDR1 is SGHRS, CDR2 YFSETQ. The CDR3 consists of 14 residues. The CDR3 spells CASRAGTGNEKLFF. The DNA of the CDR3 is TGCGCCAGCAGAGCGGGGACTGGGAATGAAAAACTGTTTTTT.

The rearrangement links TRBV9 to TRBJ2-7; the D gene is possibly TRBD2 (6 bases). In germline, CDR1 is SGDLS, CDR2 YYNGEE. The V end was cut by 0 bases, the J end by 0 bases, with 10 bases between. This CDR3 has 15 residues. The CDR3 here is CASSVDGGNSYEQYF. The DNA of the CDR3 is TGTGCCAGCAGCGTAGATGGCGGGAACTCCTACGAGCAGTACTTC.

The chain uses TRBV7-2 and TRBJ2-7, with 7 bases that match TRBD2. Germline CDR1 is SGHTA and CDR2 is FQGNSA. Losses at the gene ends were 1 base for V and 7 bases for J; bases not matched to a gene: 10. The CDR3 length is 15 residues. The CDR3 sequence is CASSLGGGLPGEQYF. Here the CDR3 DNA reads TGTGCCAGCAGCTTAGGGGGGGGACTCCCAGGGGAGCAGTACTTC.

The chain employs TRBV11-2 and TRBJ2-1, with TRBD2 matching over 8 bases. CDR3 length: 14 residues. The V and J ends lost 5 bases and 9 bases, in that order; junction bases with no gene match: 9. CDR1 is SGHAT, CDR2 FQNNGV, per germline. The CDR3 is CASSPGLVVGEQFF. In nucleotides, the CDR3 is TGTGCCAGCAGCCCGGGACTAGTCGTGGGTGAGCAGTTCTTC.

This clone was recorded once. The rearrangement uses TRBV10-1 and TRBJ2-7, with 11 bases identical to TRBD2. The J call is doubtful: the DNA matches TRBJ2-5 better. Germline values: CDR1 WNHNN, CDR2 SYGVQD (reference sequence). The CDR3 length is 13 residues. This chain's CDR3 is CASSRGTSGTQYF. CDR3 sequence (DNA): TGCGCCAGCAGTCGTGGGACTAGCGGGACCCAGTACTTC.

CDR3 protein: CASSIRGHQPQHF. In nucleotides, the CDR3 is TGTGCCAGTAGTATCAGGGGGCATCAGCCCCAGCATTTT. The V call is TRBV19, the J call TRBJ1-5, with 8 bases matching TRBD1. The ends lost 3 bases at V and 5 bases at J; junction bases unmatched: 0. The CDR3 covers 13 residues. The germline CDR1 and CDR2 sequences are LNHDA and SQIVND (reference sequence).